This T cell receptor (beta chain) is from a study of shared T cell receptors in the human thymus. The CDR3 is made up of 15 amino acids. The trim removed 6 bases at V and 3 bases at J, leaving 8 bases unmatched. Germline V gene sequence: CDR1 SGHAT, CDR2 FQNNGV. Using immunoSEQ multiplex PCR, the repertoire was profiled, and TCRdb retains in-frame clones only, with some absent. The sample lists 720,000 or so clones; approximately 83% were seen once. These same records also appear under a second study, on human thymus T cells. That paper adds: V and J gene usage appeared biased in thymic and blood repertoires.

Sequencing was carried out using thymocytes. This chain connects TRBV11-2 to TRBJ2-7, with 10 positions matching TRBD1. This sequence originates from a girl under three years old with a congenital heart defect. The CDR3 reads CASRRPGQGNYEQYF. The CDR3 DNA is TGTGCCAGCAGACGACCGGGACAGGGGAACTACGAGCAGTACTTC.